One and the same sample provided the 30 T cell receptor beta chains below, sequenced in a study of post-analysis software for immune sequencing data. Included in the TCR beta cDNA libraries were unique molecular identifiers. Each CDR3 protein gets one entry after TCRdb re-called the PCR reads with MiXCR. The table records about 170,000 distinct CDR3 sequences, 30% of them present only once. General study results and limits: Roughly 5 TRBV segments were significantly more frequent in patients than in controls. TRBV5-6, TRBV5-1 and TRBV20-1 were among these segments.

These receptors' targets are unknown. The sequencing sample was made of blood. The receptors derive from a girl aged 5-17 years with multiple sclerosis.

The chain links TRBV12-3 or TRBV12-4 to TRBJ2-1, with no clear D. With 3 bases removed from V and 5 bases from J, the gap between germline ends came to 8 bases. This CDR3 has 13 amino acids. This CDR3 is CASSLPDHNEQFF. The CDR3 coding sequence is TGTGCCAGCAGTTTGCCGGATCACAATGAGCAGTTCTTC.

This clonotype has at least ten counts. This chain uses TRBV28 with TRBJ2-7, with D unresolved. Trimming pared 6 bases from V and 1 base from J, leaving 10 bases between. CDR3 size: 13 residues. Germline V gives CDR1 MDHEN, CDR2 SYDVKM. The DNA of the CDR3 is TGTGCCAGCAGGTTACTTGGATCCTACGAGCAGTACTTC. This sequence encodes CASRLLGSYEQYF.

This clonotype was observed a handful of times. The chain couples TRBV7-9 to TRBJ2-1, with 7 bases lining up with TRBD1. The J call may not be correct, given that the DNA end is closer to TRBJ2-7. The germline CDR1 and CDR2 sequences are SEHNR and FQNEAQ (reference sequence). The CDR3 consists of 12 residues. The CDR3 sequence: CAIQGPANEQYF. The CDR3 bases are TGTGCCATACAGGGGCCGGCCAATGAGCAGTACTTC.

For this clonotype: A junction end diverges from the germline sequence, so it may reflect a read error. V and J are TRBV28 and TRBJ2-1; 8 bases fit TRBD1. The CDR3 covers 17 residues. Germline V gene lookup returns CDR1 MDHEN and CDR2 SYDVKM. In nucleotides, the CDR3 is TGTGCCAGCAGTTTCAGCGGGTCGGGACAGGTCTACAGTGAGCAGTTCTTC. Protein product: CASSFSGSGQVYSEQFF.

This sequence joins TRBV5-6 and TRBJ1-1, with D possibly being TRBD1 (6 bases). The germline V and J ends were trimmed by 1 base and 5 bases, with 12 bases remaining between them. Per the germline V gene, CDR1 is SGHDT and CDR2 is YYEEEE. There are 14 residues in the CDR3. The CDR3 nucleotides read TGTGCCAGCAGCTTGTTCGGGGGCAGTACTGAAGCTTTCTTT. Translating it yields CASSLFGGSTEAFF.

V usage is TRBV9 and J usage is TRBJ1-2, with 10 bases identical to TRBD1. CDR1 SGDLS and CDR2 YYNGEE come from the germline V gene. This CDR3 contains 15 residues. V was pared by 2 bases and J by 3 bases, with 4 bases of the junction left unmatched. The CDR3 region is CASSVGGQGDYGYTF. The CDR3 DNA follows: TGTGCCAGCAGCGTCGGTGGACAGGGGGACTATGGCTACACCTTC.

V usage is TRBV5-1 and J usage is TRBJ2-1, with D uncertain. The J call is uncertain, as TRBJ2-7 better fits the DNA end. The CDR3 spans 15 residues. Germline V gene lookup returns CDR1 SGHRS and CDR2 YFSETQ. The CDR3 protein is CASSWGSQPYNEQYF. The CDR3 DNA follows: TGCGCCAGCAGCTGGGGTAGCCAACCCTACAATGAGCAGTACTTC.

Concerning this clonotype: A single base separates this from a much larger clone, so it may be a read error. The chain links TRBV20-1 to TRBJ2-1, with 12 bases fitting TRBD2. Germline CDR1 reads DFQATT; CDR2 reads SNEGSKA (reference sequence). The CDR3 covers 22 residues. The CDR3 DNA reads TGCGGTGCTAGAGGAACAGATGTCAGGAGGGCTAGCGGGAGGGCCCGGATTTACGAGCAGTTCTTC. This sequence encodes CGARGTDVRRASGRARIYEQFF.

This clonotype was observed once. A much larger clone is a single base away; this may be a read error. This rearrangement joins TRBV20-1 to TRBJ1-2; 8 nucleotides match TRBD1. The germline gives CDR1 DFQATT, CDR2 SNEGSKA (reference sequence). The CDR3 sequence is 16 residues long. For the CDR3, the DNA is TGCAGTGCTACCGTCCCCGACAGGGGACCGAACTGTGGCTACACCTTC. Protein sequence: CSATVPDRGPNCGYTF.

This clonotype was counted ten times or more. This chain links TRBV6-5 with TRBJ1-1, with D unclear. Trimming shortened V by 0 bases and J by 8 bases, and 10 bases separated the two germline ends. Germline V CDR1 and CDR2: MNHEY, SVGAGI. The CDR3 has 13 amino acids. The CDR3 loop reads CASSYSGNSEAFF. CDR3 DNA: TGTGCCAGCAGTTACTCTGGGAATTCAGAAGCTTTCTTT.

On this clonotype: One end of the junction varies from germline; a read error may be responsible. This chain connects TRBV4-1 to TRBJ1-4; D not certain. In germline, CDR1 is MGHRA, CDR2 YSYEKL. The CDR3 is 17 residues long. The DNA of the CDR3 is TGCGCCAGCAGCCAATTATGGCGTGATAGAATAAATGAAAAACCGTTTTTT. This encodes CASSQLWRDRINEKPFF.

The CDR3 is CASSYEAAAVHNEQYF. The DNA of the CDR3 is TGTGCCAGCAGTTACGAGGCGGCCGCGGTTCACAATGAGCAGTACTTC. The chain carries TRBV6-2 or TRBV6-3 and TRBJ2-5; unclear D gene. Looked up from germline, CDR1 is MNHEY and CDR2 is SVGEGT. This CDR3 has 16 residues. The V end was cut by 2 bases, the J end by 11 bases, with 24 bases between.

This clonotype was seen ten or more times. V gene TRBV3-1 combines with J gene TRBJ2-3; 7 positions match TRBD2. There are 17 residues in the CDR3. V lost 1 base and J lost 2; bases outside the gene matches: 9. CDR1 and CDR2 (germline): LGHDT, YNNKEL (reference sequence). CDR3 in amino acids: CASSQVASGSTTDTQYF. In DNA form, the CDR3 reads TGTGCCAGCAGCCAAGTGGCTAGCGGAAGTACCACAGATACGCAGTATTTT.

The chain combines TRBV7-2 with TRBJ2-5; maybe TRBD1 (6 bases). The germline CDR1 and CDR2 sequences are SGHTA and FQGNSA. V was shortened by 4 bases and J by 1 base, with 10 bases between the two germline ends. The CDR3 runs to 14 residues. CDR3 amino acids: CASSSTGFQETQYF. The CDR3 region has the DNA TGTGCCAGCAGCTCGACAGGCTTCCAAGAGACCCAGTACTTC.

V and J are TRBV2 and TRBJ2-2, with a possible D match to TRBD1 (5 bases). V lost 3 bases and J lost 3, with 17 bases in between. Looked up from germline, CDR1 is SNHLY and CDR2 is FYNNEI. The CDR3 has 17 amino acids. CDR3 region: CASSDVASKGDTGELFF. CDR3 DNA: TGTGCCAGCAGTGATGTTGCTTCAAAAGGGGACACCGGGGAGCTGTTTTTT.

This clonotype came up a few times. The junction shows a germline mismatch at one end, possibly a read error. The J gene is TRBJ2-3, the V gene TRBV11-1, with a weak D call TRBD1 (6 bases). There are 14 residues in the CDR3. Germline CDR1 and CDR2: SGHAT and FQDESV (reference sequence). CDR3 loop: CASSTRTATDMQYF. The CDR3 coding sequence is TGTGCCAGCAGCACTAGGACAGCCACAGATATGCAGTATTTT.

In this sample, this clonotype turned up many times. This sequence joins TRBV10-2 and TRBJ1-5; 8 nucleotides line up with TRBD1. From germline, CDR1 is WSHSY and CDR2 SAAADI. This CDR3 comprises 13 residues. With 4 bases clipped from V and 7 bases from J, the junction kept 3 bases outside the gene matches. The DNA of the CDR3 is TGCGCCAGCAGTGTTAACAGGGGGCAGCCCCAGCATTTT. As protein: CASSVNRGQPQHF.

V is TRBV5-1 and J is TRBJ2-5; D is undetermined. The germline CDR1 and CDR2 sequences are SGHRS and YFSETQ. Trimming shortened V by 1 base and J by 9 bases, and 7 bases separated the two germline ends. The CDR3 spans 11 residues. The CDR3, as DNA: TGCGCCAGCAGCTTGACGGGTGCCCAGTACTTC. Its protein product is CASSLTGAQYF.

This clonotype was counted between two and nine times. CDR3 region: CASSLGTGDHEQYF. CDR3 DNA: TGCGCCAGCAGCCTCGGGACAGGGGACCACGAGCAGTACTTC. The chain employs TRBV5-1 and TRBJ2-5, with 10 bases that match TRBD1. The last part of the DNA fits TRBJ2-7 better; the J call may be wrong. Looked up from germline, CDR1 is SGHRS and CDR2 is YFSETQ. This CDR3 is built from 14 residues.

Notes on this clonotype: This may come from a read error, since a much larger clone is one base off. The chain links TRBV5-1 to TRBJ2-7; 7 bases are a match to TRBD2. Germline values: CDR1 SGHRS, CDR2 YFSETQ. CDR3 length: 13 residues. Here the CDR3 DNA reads TGCACCAGCAGCTGGGACTACTTGTACGAGCAGTACTTC. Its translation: CTSSWDYLYEQYF. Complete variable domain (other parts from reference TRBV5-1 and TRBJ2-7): KAGVTQTPRYLIKTRGQQVTLSCSPISGHRSVSWYQQTPGQGLQFLFEYFSETQRNKGNFPGRFSGRQFSNSRSEMNVSTLELGDSALYLCTSSWDYLYEQYFGPGTRLTVT.

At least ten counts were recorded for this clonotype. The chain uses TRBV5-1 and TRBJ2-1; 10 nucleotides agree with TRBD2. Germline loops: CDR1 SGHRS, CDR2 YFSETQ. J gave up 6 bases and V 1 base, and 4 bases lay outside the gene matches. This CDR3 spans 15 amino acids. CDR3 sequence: CASSLWASGSNEQFF. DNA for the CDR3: TGCGCCAGCAGCTTGTGGGCTAGCGGGAGCAATGAGCAGTTCTTC. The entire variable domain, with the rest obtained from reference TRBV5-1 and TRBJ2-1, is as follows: KAGVTQTPRYLIKTRGQQVTLSCSPISGHRSVSWYQQTPGQGLQFLFEYFSETQRNKGNFPGRFSGRQFSNSRSEMNVSTLELGDSALYLCASSLWASGSNEQFFGPGTRLTVL.

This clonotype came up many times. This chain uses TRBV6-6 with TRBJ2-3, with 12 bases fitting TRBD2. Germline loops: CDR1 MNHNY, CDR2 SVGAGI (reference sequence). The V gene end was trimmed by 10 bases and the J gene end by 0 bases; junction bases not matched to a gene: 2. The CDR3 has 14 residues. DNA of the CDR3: TGTGCCACCGGACTAGCGGGGAGCACAGATACGCAGTATTTT. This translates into CATGLAGSTDTQYF.

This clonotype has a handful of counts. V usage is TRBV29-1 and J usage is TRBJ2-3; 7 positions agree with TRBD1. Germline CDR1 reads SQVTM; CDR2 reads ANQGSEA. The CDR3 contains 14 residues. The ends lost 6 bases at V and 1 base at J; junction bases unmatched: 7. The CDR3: CSVERGLGTDTQYF. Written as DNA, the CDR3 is TGCAGCGTGGAAAGGGGGCTGGGCACAGATACGCAGTATTTT.

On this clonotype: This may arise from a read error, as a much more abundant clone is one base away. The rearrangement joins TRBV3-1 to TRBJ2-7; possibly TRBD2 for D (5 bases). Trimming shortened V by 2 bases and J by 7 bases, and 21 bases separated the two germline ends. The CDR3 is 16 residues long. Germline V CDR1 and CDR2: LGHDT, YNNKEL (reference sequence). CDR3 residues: CASSQRQGLLYNEQYF. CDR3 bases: TGTGCCAGCAGCCAACGTCAAGGACTTCTCTACAATGAGCAGTACTTC.

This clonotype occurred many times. CDR3 bases: TGTGCCAGCAGCCTATCAGGGGCTGAAGCTTTCTTT. Protein: CASSLSGAEAFF. This chain uses TRBV7-9 with TRBJ1-1, with a tentative D call TRBD1 (6 bases). The germline gives CDR1 SEHNR, CDR2 FQNEAQ (reference sequence). With 5 bases removed from V and 6 bases from J, the gap between germline ends came to 10 bases. This CDR3 is 12 amino acids long. Supplemented by reference TRBV7-9 and TRBJ1-1, the full variable domain reads DTGVSQNPRHKITKRGQNVTFRCDPISEHNRLYWYRQTLGQGPEFLTYFQNEAQLEKSRLLSDRFSAERPKGSFSTLEIQRTEQGDSAMYLCASSLSGAEAFFGQGTRLTVV.

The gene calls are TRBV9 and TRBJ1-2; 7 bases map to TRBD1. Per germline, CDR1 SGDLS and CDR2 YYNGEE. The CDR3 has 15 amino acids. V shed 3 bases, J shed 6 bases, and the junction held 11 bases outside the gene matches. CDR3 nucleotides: TGTGCCAGCAGCGGACTGACAGGGTGGAGCCATGGCTACACCTTC. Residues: CASSGLTGWSHGYTF.

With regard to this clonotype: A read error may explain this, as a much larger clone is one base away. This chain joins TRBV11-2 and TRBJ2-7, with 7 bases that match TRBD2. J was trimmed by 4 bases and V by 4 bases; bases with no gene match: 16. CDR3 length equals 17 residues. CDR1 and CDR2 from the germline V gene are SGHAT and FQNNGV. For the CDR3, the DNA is TGTGCCAGCAGCTCACTTAGGACTAGACGAACGGCTTACGAGCAGTACTTC. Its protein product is CASSSLRTRRTAYEQYF.

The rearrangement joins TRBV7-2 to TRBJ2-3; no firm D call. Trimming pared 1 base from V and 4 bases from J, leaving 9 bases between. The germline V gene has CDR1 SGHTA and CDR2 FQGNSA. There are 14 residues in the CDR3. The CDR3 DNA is TGTGCCAGCAGCTTAGAGGCTGGGGCAGATACGCAGTATTTT. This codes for CASSLEAGADTQYF.

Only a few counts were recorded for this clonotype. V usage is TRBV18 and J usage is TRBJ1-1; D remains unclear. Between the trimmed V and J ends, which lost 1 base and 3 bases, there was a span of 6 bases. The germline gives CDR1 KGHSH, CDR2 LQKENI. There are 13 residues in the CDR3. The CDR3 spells CASSPLPDTEAFF. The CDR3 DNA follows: TGTGCCAGCTCACCACTCCCCGACACTGAAGCTTTCTTT.

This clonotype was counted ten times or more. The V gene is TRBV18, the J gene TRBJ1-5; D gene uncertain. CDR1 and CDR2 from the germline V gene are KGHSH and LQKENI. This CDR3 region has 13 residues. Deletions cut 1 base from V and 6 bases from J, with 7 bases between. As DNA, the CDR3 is TGTGCCAGCTCACCACTTGCAACTCAGCCCCAGCATTTT. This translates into CASSPLATQPQHF.